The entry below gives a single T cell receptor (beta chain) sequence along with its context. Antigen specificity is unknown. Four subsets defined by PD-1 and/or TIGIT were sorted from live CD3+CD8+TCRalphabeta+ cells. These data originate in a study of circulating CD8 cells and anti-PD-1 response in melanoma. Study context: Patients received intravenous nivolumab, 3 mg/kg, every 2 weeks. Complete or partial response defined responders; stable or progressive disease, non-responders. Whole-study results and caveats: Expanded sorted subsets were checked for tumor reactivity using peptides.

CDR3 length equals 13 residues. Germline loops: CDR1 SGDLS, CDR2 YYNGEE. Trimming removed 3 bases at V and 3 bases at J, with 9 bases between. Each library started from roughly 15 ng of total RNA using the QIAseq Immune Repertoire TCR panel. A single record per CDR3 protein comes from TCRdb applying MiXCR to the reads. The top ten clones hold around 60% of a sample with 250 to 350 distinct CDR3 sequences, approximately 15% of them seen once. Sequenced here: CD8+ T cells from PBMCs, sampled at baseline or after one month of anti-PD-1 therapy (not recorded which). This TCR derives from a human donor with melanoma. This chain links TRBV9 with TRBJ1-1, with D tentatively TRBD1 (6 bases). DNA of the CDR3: TGTGCCAGCAGCGCGGGGGCTTACACTGAAGCTTTCTTT. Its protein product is CASSAGAYTEAFF.